The rows below give T cell receptor beta chains drawn from one sample of a study of Ad26.COV2.S vaccination and SARS-CoV-2 variants. Clones were sequenced by immunoSEQ multiplex PCR, and TCRdb holds only the in-frame ones, with some missing. The table includes about 250,000 clones, 87% detected once. This material consisted of peripheral blood, taken in a trial of Ad26.COV2.S vaccine versus placebo. All receptors come from a person aged 18 to 65 who received the Ad26.COV2.S COVID-19 vaccine or a placebo. The CDR3 runs from the conserved cysteine through the conserved F or W. Expanded clones get a size class; other rows say once, few or many, or leave the size out.

size,V,J,CDR3
once,TRBV5-1,TRBJ2-4,CASSLGGNIQYF
-,TRBV4-3,TRBJ2-5,CASSPTSGGARETQYF
once,TRBV7-2,TRBJ2-2,CASLRPGGPGELFF
-,TRBV3-1/TRBV3-2,TRBJ1-2,CASSRQGPAYGYTF
-,TRBV11-2,TRBJ1-6,CASNQQGKNSPLHF
few,TRBV5-1,TRBJ1-2,CASSLTQTGLPTYGYTF
-,TRBV9,TRBJ2-3,CASSVEGGARTDTQYF
-,TRBV11-2,TRBJ2-3,CASSLSPPTDTQYF
once,TRBV4-2,TRBJ2-2,CASSQERPPGELFF
-,TRBV5-6,TRBJ1-1,CASASTGGTEAFF
few,TRBV5-1,TRBJ2-1,CASSLALANNEQFF
-,TRBV6-6,TRBJ1-4,CASSPGQGRVKLFF
-,TRBV5-1,TRBJ2-7,CASSGDRGKYEQYF
-,TRBV5-1,TRBJ2-7,CASSLAATYEQYF
-,TRBV28,TRBJ1-3,CASSFSPGTGNTIYF
-,TRBV18,TRBJ1-2,CASSQDRETNYGYTF
-,TRBV28,TRBJ2-3,CASTARSTDTQYF
-,TRBV7-9,TRBJ1-5,CASSSPGQGLKAQPQHF
-,TRBV12-3/TRBV12-4,TRBJ1-1,CASSQQGMMGAFF
-,TRBV20-1,TRBJ2-7,CSATDGYEQYF
-,TRBV10-3,TRBJ2-5,CAISVKAPSASGQETQYF
-,TRBV19,TRBJ2-1,CASSITSLYEQFF
-,TRBV3-1/TRBV3-2,TRBJ2-3,CASSQGPDTQYF
-,TRBV4-2,TRBJ2-2,CASSQPVGTERTGELFF
-,TRBV19,TRBJ2-2,CASSIWRAGTGELFF
once,TRBV7-3,TRBJ2-5,CASSEQGSGETQYF
-,TRBV6-5,TRBJ2-7,CASRETGVYEQYF
-,TRBV2,TRBJ2-3,CASRQGETDTQYF
-,TRBV28,TRBJ1-4,CASRGWEKLFF
-,TRBV5-1,TRBJ1-1,CASSLAGATNTEAFF
-,TRBV19,TRBJ2-7,CASKGTGYYEQYF
-,TRBV5-6,TRBJ1-2,CASSPLHGGYTF
-,TRBV19,TRBJ2-5,CASSTRQSGETQYF
-,TRBV27,TRBJ2-3,CASSTVLRDTQYF
once,TRBV5-1,TRBJ2-2,CASSLGVSNTGELFF
-,TRBV11-2,TRBJ1-6,CASSLDSGTGFSYNSPLHF
-,TRBV7-9,TRBJ1-1,CASSPRVRDTEAFF
-,TRBV6-2/TRBV6-3,TRBJ2-7,CASSYRTLSYEQYF
-,TRBV19,TRBJ1-1,CASSIEGHRSRWTEAFF
-,TRBV28,TRBJ1-4,CASSSIAATNEKLFF
-,TRBV7-2,TRBJ1-1,CASSLGWTGANTEAFF
once,TRBV3-1/TRBV3-2,TRBJ2-5,CASSPRTPGEEETQYF
-,TRBV2,TRBJ1-2,CASRGIPNYGYTF